These 4 T cell receptor beta chains share one sample of origin, sequenced in a study of T cell responses to AZD1222 COVID-19 vaccine. The table came from immunoSEQ multiplex PCR; TCRdb's copy has only in-frame clones and leaves some out. Found here are 130,000 to 150,000 clones, around 92% of them singletons; the top ten hold 9.5% to 15%. The input for sequencing was peripheral blood, taken after recovery from COVID-19. These receptors all come from an adult who had recovered from COVID-19.

The V call is TRBV6-4, the J call TRBJ2-3; 7 bases match TRBD2. CDR3 size: 14 residues. Germline CDR1 MRHNA, CDR2 SNTAGT. J gave up 2 bases and V 5 bases, and 4 bases lay outside the gene matches. CDR3 in amino acids: CASSLAGDTDTQYF. The CDR3 DNA reads TGTGCCAGCAGTCTGGCGGGAGACACAGATACGCAGTATTTT.

The V gene is TRBV27, the J gene TRBJ2-2; D is unclear. Germline-derived CDR1 and CDR2 are MNHEY and SMNVEV (reference sequence). Trimming removed 2 bases from V and 6 bases from J, with 16 bases in between. CDR3 length: 16 amino acids. The CDR3 DNA is TGTGCCAGCAGTTTAACAAGTGAAGGTAGTGCCGGGGAGCTGTTTTTT. This gives the protein CASSLTSEGSAGELFF.

The chain joins TRBV30 to TRBJ2-1, with TRBD2 identical over 11 bases. The CDR3 is 16 residues long. CDR1 is GTSNPN and CDR2 is SVGIG in the germline V gene (reference sequence). Trimming at V came to 0 bases and at J to 6 bases, leaving 7 bases not matched to a gene. The CDR3 DNA reads as TGTGCCTGGAGTGTACTGAGCCTAGCGGGAGGCAATGAGCAGTTCTTC. This sequence encodes CAWSVLSLAGGNEQFF.

The rearrangement uses TRBV19 and TRBJ1-1; no clear D gene. CDR3 length: 13 amino acids. V gave up 5 bases and J gave up 3 bases, with 10 bases separating them. Germline assignment: CDR1 LNHDA and CDR2 SQIVND (reference sequence). CDR3 region: CASSLDRDTEAFF. CDR3 nucleotide sequence: TGTGCCAGTAGTCTCGATCGAGACACTGAAGCTTTCTTT.